Sequencing of this TCR beta chain was carried out in a study of T cell responses to AZD1222 COVID-19 vaccine. Study-wide context: Second-dose groups at about 4 or about 12 weeks were pooled. Study-level results: The donor cohort was predominantly white British with a female majority, and clonal diversity may have been underestimated. Spike-specific TCR depth and breadth grew after two AZD1222 doses.

Clones were sequenced by immunoSEQ multiplex PCR, and TCRdb holds only the in-frame ones, with some missing. Of about 160,000 clones listed, about 90% were seen once; the top ten hold 1.5% to 2%. On this clone itself: What it recognizes is unknown.

The CDR3 has 15 residues. Germline V lookup: CDR1 MGHRA, CDR2 YSYEKL. V was clipped by 4 bases and J by 2 bases, with 13 bases between them. This TCR derives from an adult in good health. The rearrangement uses TRBV4-1 and TRBJ2-3; unclear D gene. The sequenced sample was peripheral blood, obtained on day 0 of AZD1222 vaccination. The CDR3 sequence: CASSLRVGFTDTQYF. DNA for the CDR3: TGCGCCAGCAGCCTTCGTGTGGGTTTCACAGATACGCAGTATTTT.